The rows below give T cell receptor beta chains drawn from one sample of a study of human CD8 memory T cell subsets. TCRdb re-called the 5' RACE reads and shows each CDR3 protein once, DNA omitted. The sample totals approximately 7,000 distinct CDR3 sequences. The sequencing input was CD8+ stem-like memory T cells (TSCM and TCM) sorted from PBMCs. The receptors shown here come from a human donor in good health. Each CDR3 is given with its conserved first and last residue. Each record gives: J gene, clone size, V gene, CDR3 protein. Clone size appears in some rows only: once, few, many, or a class for an expanded clone.

TRBJ2-5	medium-sized	TRBV11-2	CASIQDRAKETQYF
TRBJ2-2	NA	TRBV6-5	CASSLGGFTGELFF
TRBJ2-7	NA	TRBV20-1	CSAPSLTSAGEQYF
TRBJ1-2	NA	TRBV10-3	CAISDTFGLWYGYTF
TRBJ2-2	medium-sized	TRBV28	CASSFSTGAGELFF
TRBJ2-7	NA	TRBV7-6	CASSSGGVYEQYF
TRBJ2-2	NA	TRBV11-2	CASSLFPQREGNTGELFF
TRBJ2-3	NA	TRBV13	CASRTRTDTQYF
TRBJ1-2	NA	TRBV7-8	CASSPGQAPDGYGYTF
TRBJ2-1	NA	TRBV5-1	CASSLAADRRYNEQFF
TRBJ2-5	medium-sized	TRBV28	CASSSAGGQETQYF
TRBJ1-3	NA	TRBV6-5	CASSYSGLGSGNTIYF
TRBJ2-1	NA	TRBV5-1	CASSLTGWDEQFF
TRBJ2-1	NA	TRBV7-9	CASRVGQNNEQFF
TRBJ2-5	NA	TRBV28	CASSFGGTQETQYF
TRBJ2-3	NA	TRBV20-1	CSARGTSGSHYTQYF
TRBJ1-4	NA	TRBV2	CASSEIQTGTGGPPNEKLFF
TRBJ2-3	NA	TRBV28	CASRSRGADTQYF
TRBJ2-5	NA	TRBV14	CASSQVATQVVETQYF
TRBJ2-2	medium-sized	TRBV11-2	CASTLFRLAGSPGELFF
TRBJ2-1	NA	TRBV5-4	CASSATSGSYNEQFF
TRBJ2-7	NA	TRBV27	CASSLNLGNPSEQYF